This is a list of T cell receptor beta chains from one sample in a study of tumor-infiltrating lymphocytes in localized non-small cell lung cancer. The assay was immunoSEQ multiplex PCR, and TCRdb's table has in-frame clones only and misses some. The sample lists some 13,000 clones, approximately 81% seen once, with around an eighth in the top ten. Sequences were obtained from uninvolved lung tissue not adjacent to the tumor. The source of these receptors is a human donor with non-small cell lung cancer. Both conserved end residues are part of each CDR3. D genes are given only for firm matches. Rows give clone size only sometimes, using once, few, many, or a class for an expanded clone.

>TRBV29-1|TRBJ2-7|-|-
CSVEQGSYEQYF
TGCAGCGTTGAACAGGGATCCTACGAGCAGTACTTC
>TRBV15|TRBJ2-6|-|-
CATSSTSGANVLTF
TGTGCCACCAGCAGTACCTCTGGGGCCAACGTCCTGACTTTC
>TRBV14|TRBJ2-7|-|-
CASGGMSYEQYF
TGTGCCAGCGGGGGTATGAGCTACGAGCAGTACTTC
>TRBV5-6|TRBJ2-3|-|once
CASNPSITDTQYF
TGTGCCAGCAACCCGTCCATCACAGATACGCAGTATTTT
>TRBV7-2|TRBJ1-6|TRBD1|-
CASSPTGQGLSPLHF
TGTGCCAGCAGCCCTACCGGACAGGGTCTTTCACCCCTCCACTTT
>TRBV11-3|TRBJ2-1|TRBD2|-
CASSQGLASDEQFF
TGTGCCAGCAGCCAGGGACTAGCATCGGATGAGCAGTTCTTC
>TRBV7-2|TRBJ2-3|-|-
CASSLFGSTDTQYF
TGTGCCAGCAGCTTATTTGGTAGCACAGATACGCAGTATTTT
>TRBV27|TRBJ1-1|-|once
CASSSFSGAMNTEAFF
TGTGCCAGCAGTTCCTTCTCGGGGGCCATGAACACTGAAGCTTTCTTT
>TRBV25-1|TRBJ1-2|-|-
CASSESGRYYGYTF
TGTGCCAGCAGTGAATCGGGCAGATACTATGGCTACACCTTC
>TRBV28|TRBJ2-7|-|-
CASSSWDNYEQYF
TGTGCCAGCAGTTCCTGGGACAACTACGAGCAGTACTTC
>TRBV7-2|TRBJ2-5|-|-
CASSPTSPKGETQYF
TGTGCCAGCAGCCCGACATCTCCTAAGGGGGAGACCCAGTACTTC
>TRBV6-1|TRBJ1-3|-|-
CASSGMEGSGNTIYF
TGTGCCAGCAGTGGGATGGAAGGCTCTGGAAACACCATATATTTT
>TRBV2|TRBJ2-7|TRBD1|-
CASSGDRVVDYEQYF
TGTGCCAGCAGTGGGGACAGGGTTGTGGACTACGAGCAGTACTTC
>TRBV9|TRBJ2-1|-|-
CASSPGTLGFNEQFF
TGTGCCAGCAGCCCGGGGACCCTGGGTTTTAATGAGCAGTTCTTC
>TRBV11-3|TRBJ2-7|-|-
CASSLVRGYEQYF
TGTGCCAGCAGCTTAGTAAGAGGTTACGAGCAGTACTTC
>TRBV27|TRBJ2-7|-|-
CASSLWGGTNYEQYF
TGTGCCAGCAGTTTATGGGGGGGGACAAACTACGAGCAGTACTTC